This T cell receptor (beta chain) was observed in a study of memory CD4+ T cells and cytomegalovirus serostatus. Study-wide results and limits: Of 164 reported CMV TCRbeta sequences, about 70 were found in memory CD4+ repertoires.

Note on this clone: Its target is unknown.

Some clones are missing from TCRdb's copy, which holds only in-frame ones; the method was immunoSEQ multiplex PCR. The sample consists of roughly 50,000 clones, approximately 81% of them appearing once. There are 15 residues in the CDR3. V was clipped by 1 base and J by 6 bases, with 16 bases between them. The germline gives CDR1 SGHTA, CDR2 FQGNSA. Single viable CD3+CD4+CD8-CD45RO+ cells were sorted as the memory CD4+ T cells. The rearrangement uses TRBV7-2 and TRBJ2-7; tentative D call: TRBD2 (6 bases). This sequence was found in an adult in good health and CMV-seronegative. Some clones in this sample may be carry-over from other donors' samples. The source material was memory CD4+ T cells from blood. CDR3 residues: CASSLVGQTRGEQYF. The CDR3 DNA follows: TGTGCCAGCAGCTTAGTAGGGCAAACGCGGGGCGAGCAGTACTTC.